This TCR beta chain emerged from a study of T cell responses to AZD1222 COVID-19 vaccine. Data came from immunoSEQ multiplex PCR; TCRdb stores just in-frame clones and leaves some out. The sample holds about 180,000 clones; 90% to 95% are singletons and the top ten take around 3%. After removal of 5 bases from V and 7 bases from J, the junction contained 4 bases not matched to a gene. The CDR3 consists of 12 residues. Looked up from germline, CDR1 is MNHEY and CDR2 is SMNVEV (reference sequence). The chain joins TRBV27 to TRBJ1-2; 7 nucleotides line up with TRBD1. Sequenced material: peripheral blood, taken on day 0 of AZD1222 vaccination. The receptor was isolated from an adult in good health. The CDR3 DNA is TGTGCCAGCAGTAATAACAGGGGTGGCTACACCTTC. This sequence encodes CASSNNRGGYTF.